This entry lists 7 T cell receptor beta chains sequenced from one sample in a study of cytomegalovirus exposure and HLA in healthy donors. The PCR employed 60 Vbeta primers together with 13 Jbeta primers. Assay: immunoSEQ multiplex PCR; the TCRdb copy retains only in-frame clones and omits some. The profile shows around 69,000 clones, about 73% of them singletons. The material sequenced was PBMCs. All receptors derive from a woman aged 50 to 65 in good health and CMV-seropositive.

The chain recombines TRBV5-4 with TRBJ1-4; unclear D gene. V was shortened by 2 bases and J by 7 bases, with 9 bases between the two germline ends. CDR3 length: 13 amino acids. CDR1 and CDR2 (germline): SGHNT, YYREEE (reference sequence). CDR3 sequence: CASSLRGGEKLFF. CDR3 coding DNA: TGTGCCAGCAGCTTACGAGGTGGTGAAAAACTGTTTTTT.

This clone was observed a single time. The J gene is TRBJ2-1, the V gene TRBV6-4; 10 nucleotides align to TRBD2. This CDR3 has 15 amino acids. The J segment lost 7 bases and the V segment lost 2 bases, leaving 5 bases of the junction unmatched. Germline V gene sequence: CDR1 MRHNA, CDR2 SNTAGT. CDR3 nucleotide sequence: TGTGCCAGCAGTGACGCTAGCGGGAGTGGTAATGAGCAGTTCTTC. Protein sequence: CASSDASGSGNEQFF.

The genes are TRBV28 and TRBJ1-1; 8 nucleotides match TRBD1. Germline values: CDR1 MDHEN, CDR2 SYDVKM. V dropped 5 bases and J dropped 2; count of bases not matched to a gene: 4. This CDR3 contains 14 residues. The CDR3 region has the DNA TGTGCCAGCAGTCCAGGGGGCTTAAACACTGAAGCTTTCTTT. Protein sequence: CASSPGGLNTEAFF.

This clone is judged medium-sized. The rearrangement uses TRBV11-2 and TRBJ1-2, with no clear D. Germline CDR1 SGHAT, CDR2 FQNNGV. V lost 0 bases to trimming and J lost 9 bases, with 11 bases between them. The CDR3 length is 13 residues. The CDR3 loop reads CASSLDRTNSYTF. DNA of the CDR3: TGTGCCAGCAGCTTAGATCGCACAAATAGCTACACCTTC.

The chain uses TRBV9 and TRBJ2-7; D is possibly TRBD1 (8 bases). CDR3 size: 17 residues. Germline-derived CDR1 and CDR2 are SGDLS and YYNGEE. V was clipped by 2 bases and J by 2 bases, with 20 bases between them. CDR3 sequence: CASSVGTGTGLAYEQYF. In nucleotides, the CDR3 is TGTGCCAGCAGCGTCGGAACCGGGACAGGACTAGCCTACGAGCAGTACTTC.

The rearrangement links TRBV9 to TRBJ1-1; 8 bases are a match to TRBD1. After removal of 0 bases from V and 3 bases from J, the junction contained 4 bases not matched to a gene. In germline, CDR1 is SGDLS, CDR2 YYNGEE. The CDR3 length is 15 residues. In DNA form, the CDR3 reads TGTGCCAGCAGCGTAGTTCAGGGGGCGGACACTGAAGCTTTCTTT. It specifies CASSVVQGADTEAFF.

V usage is TRBV30 and J usage is TRBJ1-1; a weak D match, TRBD1 (5 bases). V was pared by 0 bases and J by 5 bases, with 16 bases between. Germline values: CDR1 GTSNPN, CDR2 SVGIG (reference sequence). The CDR3 spans 15 residues. Written as DNA, the CDR3 is TGTGCCTGGAGTGTGGGGGACTTTGAAGGGACTGAAGCTTTCTTT. This gives the protein CAWSVGDFEGTEAFF.